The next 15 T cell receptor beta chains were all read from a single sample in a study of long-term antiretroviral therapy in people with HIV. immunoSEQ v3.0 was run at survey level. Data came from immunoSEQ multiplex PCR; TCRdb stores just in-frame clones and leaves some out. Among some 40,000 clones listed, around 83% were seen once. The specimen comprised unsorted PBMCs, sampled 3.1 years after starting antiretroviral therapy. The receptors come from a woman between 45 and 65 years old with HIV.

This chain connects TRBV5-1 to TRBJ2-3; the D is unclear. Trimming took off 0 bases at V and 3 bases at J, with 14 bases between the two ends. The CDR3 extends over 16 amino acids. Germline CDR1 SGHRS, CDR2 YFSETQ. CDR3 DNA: TGCGCCAGCAGCTTGGGCCCACCCCTGGGTACAGATACGCAGTATTTT. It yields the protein CASSLGPPLGTDTQYF.

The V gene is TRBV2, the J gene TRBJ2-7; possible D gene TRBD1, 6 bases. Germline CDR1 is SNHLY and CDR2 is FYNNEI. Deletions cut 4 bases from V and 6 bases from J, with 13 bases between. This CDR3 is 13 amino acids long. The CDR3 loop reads CASSGDMGSEQYF. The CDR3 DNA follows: TGTGCCAGCAGTGGGGACATGGGAAGCGAGCAGTACTTC.

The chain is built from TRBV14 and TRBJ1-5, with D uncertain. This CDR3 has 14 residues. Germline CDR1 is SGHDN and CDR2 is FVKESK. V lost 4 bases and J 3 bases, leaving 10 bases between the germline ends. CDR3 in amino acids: CASSRGGFNQPQHF. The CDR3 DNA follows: TGTGCCAGCAGCCGGGGAGGATTCAATCAGCCCCAGCATTTT.

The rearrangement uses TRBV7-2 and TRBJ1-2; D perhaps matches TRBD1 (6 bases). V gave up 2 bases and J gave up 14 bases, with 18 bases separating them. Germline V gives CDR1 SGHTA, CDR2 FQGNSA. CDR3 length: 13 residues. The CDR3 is CASSLYSGDEMTF. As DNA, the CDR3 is TGTGCCAGCAGCTTATATTCAGGGGACGAAATGACCTTC.

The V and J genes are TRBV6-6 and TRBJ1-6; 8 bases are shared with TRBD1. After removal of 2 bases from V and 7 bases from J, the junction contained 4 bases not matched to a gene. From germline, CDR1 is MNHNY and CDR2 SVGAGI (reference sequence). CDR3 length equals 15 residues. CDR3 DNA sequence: TGTGCCAGCAGTTACCAAACAGGGGGAAATTCACCCCTCCACTTT. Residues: CASSYQTGGNSPLHF.

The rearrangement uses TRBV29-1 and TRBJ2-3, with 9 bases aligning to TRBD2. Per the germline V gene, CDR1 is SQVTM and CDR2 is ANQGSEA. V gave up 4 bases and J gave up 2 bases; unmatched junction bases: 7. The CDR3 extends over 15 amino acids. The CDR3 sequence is CSVAQRGAITDTQYF. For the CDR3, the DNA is TGCAGCGTTGCCCAGCGGGGGGCAATCACAGATACGCAGTATTTT.

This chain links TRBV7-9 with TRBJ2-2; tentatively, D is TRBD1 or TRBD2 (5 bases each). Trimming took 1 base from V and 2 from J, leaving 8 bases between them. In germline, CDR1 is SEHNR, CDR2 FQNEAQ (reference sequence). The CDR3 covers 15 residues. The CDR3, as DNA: TGTGCCAGCAGCTTAGGAGGGGATAACACCGGGGAGCTGTTTTTT. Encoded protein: CASSLGGDNTGELFF.

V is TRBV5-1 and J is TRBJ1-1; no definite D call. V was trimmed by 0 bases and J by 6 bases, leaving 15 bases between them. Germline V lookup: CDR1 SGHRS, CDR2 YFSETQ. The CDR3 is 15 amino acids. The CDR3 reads CASSLASGPVSEAFF. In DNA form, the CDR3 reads TGCGCCAGCAGCTTGGCCAGTGGTCCTGTTTCTGAAGCTTTCTTT.

The CDR3 bases are TGTGCCAGCTCATCCGGGACAGCAAATGAAAAACTGTTTTTT. Protein sequence: CASSSGTANEKLFF. The rearrangement links TRBV6-1 to TRBJ1-4; 7 nucleotides match TRBD1. The trim removed 8 bases at V and 5 bases at J, leaving 8 bases unmatched. CDR3 size: 14 residues. Looked up from germline, CDR1 is MNHNS and CDR2 is SASEGT.

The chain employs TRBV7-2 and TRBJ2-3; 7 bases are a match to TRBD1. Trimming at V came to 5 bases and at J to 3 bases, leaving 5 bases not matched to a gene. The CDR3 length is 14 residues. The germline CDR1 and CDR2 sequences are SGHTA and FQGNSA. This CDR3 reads CASSQSRGTDTQYF. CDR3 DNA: TGTGCCAGCAGCCAGTCCAGGGGGACAGATACGCAGTATTTT. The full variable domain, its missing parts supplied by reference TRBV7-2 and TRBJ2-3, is GAGVSQSPSNKVTEKGKDVELRCDPISGHTALYWYRQSLGQGLEFLIYFQGNSAPDKSGLPSDRFSAERTGGSVSTLTIQRTQQEDSAVYLCASSQSRGTDTQYFGPGTRLTVL.

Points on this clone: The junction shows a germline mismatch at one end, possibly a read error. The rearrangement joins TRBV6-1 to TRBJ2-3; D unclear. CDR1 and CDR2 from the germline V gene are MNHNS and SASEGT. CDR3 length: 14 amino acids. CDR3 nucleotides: TGTGCCAGCAATGAAAGATTGAGCACAGATACGCAGTATTTT. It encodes CASNERLSTDTQYF.

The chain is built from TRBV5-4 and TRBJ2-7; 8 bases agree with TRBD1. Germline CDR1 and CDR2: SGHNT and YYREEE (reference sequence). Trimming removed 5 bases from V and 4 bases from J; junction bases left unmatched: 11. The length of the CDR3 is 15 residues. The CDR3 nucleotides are TGTGCCAGCAGGTTGACAGGGGATGGAATGTACGAGCAGTACTTC. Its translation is CASRLTGDGMYEQYF.

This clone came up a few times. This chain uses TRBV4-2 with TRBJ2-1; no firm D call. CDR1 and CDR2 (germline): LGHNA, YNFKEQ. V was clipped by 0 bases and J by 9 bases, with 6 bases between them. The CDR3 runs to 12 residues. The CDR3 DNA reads TGTGCCAGCAGCCAAGATATGGTTGAGCAGTTCTTC. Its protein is CASSQDMVEQFF.

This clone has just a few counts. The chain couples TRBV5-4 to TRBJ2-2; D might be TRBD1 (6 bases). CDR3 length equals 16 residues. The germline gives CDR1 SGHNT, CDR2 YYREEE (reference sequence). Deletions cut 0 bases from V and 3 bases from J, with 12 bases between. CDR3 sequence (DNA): TGTGCCAGCAGCTTGGCTGTGGGGGCGGACACCGGGGAGCTGTTTTTT. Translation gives CASSLAVGADTGELFF.

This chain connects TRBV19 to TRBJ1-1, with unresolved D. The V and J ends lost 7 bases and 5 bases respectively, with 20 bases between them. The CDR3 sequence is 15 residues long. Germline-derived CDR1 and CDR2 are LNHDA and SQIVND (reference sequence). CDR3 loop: CASIQFADGKTEAFF. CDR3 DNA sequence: TGTGCCAGTATCCAATTTGCGGACGGGAAGACTGAAGCTTTCTTT. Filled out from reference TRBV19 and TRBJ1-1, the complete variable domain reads DGGITQSPKYLFRKEGQNVTLSCEQNLNHDAMYWYRQDPGQGLRLIYYSQIVNDFQKGDIAEGYSVSREKKESFPLTVTSAQKNPTAFYLCASIQFADGKTEAFFGQGTRLTVV.